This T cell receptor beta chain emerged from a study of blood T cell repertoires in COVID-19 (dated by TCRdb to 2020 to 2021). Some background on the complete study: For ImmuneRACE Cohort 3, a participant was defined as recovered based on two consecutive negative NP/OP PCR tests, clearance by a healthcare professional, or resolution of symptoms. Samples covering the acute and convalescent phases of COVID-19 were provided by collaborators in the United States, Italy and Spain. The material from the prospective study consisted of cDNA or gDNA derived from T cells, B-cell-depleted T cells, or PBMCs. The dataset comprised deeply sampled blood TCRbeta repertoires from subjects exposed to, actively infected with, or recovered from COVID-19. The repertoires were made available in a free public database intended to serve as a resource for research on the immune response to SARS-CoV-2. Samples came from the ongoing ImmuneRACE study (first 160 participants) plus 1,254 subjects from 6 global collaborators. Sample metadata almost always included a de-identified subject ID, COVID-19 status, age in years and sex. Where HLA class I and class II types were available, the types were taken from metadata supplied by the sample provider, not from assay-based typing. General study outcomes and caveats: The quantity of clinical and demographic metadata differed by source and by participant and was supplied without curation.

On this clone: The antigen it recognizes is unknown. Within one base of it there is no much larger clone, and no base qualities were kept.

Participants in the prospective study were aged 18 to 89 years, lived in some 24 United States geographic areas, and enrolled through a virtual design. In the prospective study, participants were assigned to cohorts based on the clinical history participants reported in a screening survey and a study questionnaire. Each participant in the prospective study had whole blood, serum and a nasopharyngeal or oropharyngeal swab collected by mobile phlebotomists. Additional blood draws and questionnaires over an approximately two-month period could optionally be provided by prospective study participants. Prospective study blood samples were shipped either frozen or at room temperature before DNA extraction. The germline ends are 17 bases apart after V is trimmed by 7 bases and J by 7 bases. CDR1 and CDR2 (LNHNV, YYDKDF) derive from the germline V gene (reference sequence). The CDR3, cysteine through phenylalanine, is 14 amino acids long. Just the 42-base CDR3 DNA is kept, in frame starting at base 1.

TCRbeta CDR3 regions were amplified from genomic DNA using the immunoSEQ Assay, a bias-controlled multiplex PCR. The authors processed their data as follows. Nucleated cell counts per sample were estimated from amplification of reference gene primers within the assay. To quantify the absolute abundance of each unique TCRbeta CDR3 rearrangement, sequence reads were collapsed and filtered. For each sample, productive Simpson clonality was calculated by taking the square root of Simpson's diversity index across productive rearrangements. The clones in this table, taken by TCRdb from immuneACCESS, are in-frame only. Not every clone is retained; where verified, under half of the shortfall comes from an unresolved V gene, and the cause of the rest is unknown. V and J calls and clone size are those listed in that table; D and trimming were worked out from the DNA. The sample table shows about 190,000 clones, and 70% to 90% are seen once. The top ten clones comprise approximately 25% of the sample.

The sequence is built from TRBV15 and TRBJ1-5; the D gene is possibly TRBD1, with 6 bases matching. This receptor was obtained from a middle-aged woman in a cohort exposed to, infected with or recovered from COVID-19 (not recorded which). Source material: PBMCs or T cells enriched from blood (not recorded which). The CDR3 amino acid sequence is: CATTEQRTVQPQHF. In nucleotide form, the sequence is TGTGCCACCACTGAACAAAGGACAGTCCAGCCCCAGCATTTT. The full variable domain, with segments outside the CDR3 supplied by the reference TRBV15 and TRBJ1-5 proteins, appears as DAMVIQNPRYQVTQFGKPVTLSCSQTLNHNVMYWYQQKSSQAPKLLFHYYDKDFNNEADTPDNFQSRRPNTSFCFLDIRSPGLGDTAMYLCATTEQRTVQPQHFGDGTRLSIL.